Below, one T cell receptor (beta chain) is given with its context. This clone showed up just once. The target of this receptor is not known. No much larger clone exists at a distance of one base, and base qualities are not known. Trimming removed 0 bases from V and 3 bases from J, leaving 11 bases between the germline ends. The CDR3 goes from the cysteine to the phenylalanine over 15 residues. CDR3 DNA is the only sequence kept; it has 45 bases, read in frame from the first base. From the germline V gene, CDR1 is SGHRS and CDR2 is YFSETQ. TCR CDR3 regions were amplified from genomic DNA by multiplex PCR using the deep immunoSEQ assay. Extracted genomic DNA from each cell subset was spread evenly across all wells of several immunoSEQ 96-well plates, with each plate serving as a replicate. Each replicate PCR for sorted subsets received roughly 200 ng genomic DNA, equal to tens of thousands of T cell genomes. The purified libraries were quantified using a Qubit 3.0 fluorometer, sized with a Bioanalyzer 2100, and then quantified again using the KAPA Library Quantification kit. A separate single-read 150-cycle Illumina NextSeq 550 flow cell was used to sequence each immunoSEQ 96-well plate. The study's own analysis went as follows. The immunoSEQ output contained only junctional sequences without quality scores, so filtering could not match that applied to full-length reads. Sequences were annotated with PyIR, a Python wrapper for IgBLAST v1.9, using IMGT germline references to assign V/J genes and CDR3. Reads with weak V/J assignments (E-value above 1e-6), missing CDR3, stop codons, out-of-frame junctions, or ambiguous translated residues were removed. V3J clonotypes were defined by identical inferred V gene, J gene, and CDR3 amino acid sequence. The percentage overlap between two repertoires was calculated by dividing the number of shared unique clonotypes by the size of the smaller repertoire. RTK rarefaction, the Chao1 estimator, and Recon v2.1 estimates of unobserved clonotypes were used to assess repertoire richness. For all TCRbeta clonotypes obtained by the gDNA method from a handful of donors, generation probabilities were computed with OLGA. In TCRdb, the immuneACCESS table is reduced to in-frame sequences with V and J assigned. These tables do not hold every clone; where another copy was compared, an unresolved V gene accounts for under half, and the others remain unexplained. D and trimming come from the DNA, and the V and J calls and clone size come from that table. For this sample there are some 2,500,000 clones; roughly 90% appear just once. The ten largest clonotypes hold about 0.41% of the sample.

Healthy HIV-negative adults with no recently reported acute infections or vaccinations were included as donors. Only Caucasian adults living in Nashville, Tennessee, USA were represented among the donors. CD4+ T cells were enriched by magnetic negative selection; naive cells were then positively selected on CD45RA, and the negative fraction formed the memory subset. Blood was collected by leukapheresis, and PBMCs were isolated by Ficoll-Histopaque density gradient centrifugation and then cryopreserved in liquid nitrogen vapor phase. Purity and quantity of every magnetically sorted T cell population were checked by analytical flow cytometry. Genomic DNA was isolated from each sorted fraction and quantified by UV absorbance on a Nanodrop 2000c. The data stem from a study of shared clonotypes between healthy human individuals (dated by TCRdb to 2020 to 2022). For context, the study as a whole: Three men and a couple of women, aged 18 to 49 years, made up the cohort. To increase sequencing depth and limit assay-specific biases, TCR repertoire library preparation and sequencing were carried out by different laboratories using diverse techniques. Between about 0.94 and 8.9 billion PBMCs per donor were obtained by leukapheresis. For each donor, CD4 naive and CD4 memory were each run on three plates, CD8 naive on two plates, and CD8 memory on one plate. Blood TCR repertoires of a handful of healthy adults were deeply sequenced to estimate repertoire size and the extent of clonotype sharing between individuals.

What the authors observed across the whole study: Compared with non-shared clonotypes, the clonotypes found in all four sorted-subset donors had higher generation probabilities. Rarefaction of sorted-subset datasets indicated incomplete sequencing despite the large sequencing depth. Approximately 4.8% of naive CD4, more than 3% of naive CD8, roughly 2.4% of memory CD4, and 0.4% of memory CD8 clonotypes were shared across several donors. Pairwise subsampling indicated that sequencing depth was expected to affect the degree of clonotype sharing among donors. Larger estimated clonotype richness was generally found for naive subsets than for memory subsets. Because the study included a small number of donors, the genetic and exposure-history diversity represented was limited. Sampling was restricted to blood, and TCR repertoires in tissues likely differ from the TCR repertoires found in blood.

The sample comprised naive CD4+ T cells from PBMCs. The sample's cell subset or site, from its label and the paper: CD45RA+ positively selected. This chain is built from TRBV5-1 and TRBJ2-3; the D gene remains uncertain. The source of this sequence is a man between 18 and 35 years old in good health. Some clones in this sample may be carry-over from other donors' samples. The CDR3 in this case is CASSLDRSRTDTQYF. The DNA sequence is given as TGCGCCAGCAGCTTGGACCGAAGCAGGACAGATACGCAGTATTTT.